This TCR beta chain was profiled in a study of OX40 agonist ivuxolimab in advanced cancers. About the research overall: A history of anti-PD-1, anti-PD-L1 or anti-CTLA-4 therapy was acceptable, and 40% had some. Study-wide results and limits: Expanded clones tended on average to be more numerous among CD8+ T cells than CD4+.

With respect to this clone: Its antigen remains unidentified.

Generated by immunoSEQ multiplex PCR, the TCRdb table keeps only in-frame clones and is missing some. The sample includes 39,000 or so clones, roughly nine tenths of them seen just once. Blood was sampled at baseline, cycle 4 day 1, and cycle 7 day 1. V lost 0 bases, J lost 0 bases, and 5 bases lay in between. The germline gives CDR1 SGHRS, CDR2 YFSETQ. CDR3 length: 14 residues. The sequence derives from an adult with an advanced solid tumor such as melanoma, head and neck, liver or kidney cancer. This sequence joins TRBV5-1 and TRBJ2-3; D call uncertain. The source was CD4+ or CD8+ T cells sorted from blood, collected in a trial of the OX40 agonist ivuxolimab. The CDR3 spells CASSLVLSTDTQYF. CDR3 nucleotide sequence: TGCGCCAGCAGCTTGGTACTCAGCACAGATACGCAGTATTTT.